Following are 21 T cell receptor beta chains from one sample sequenced in a study of T-cell reconstitution after alpha-beta-depleted transplantation in children. Unique molecular identifiers were incorporated during preparation of the TCRbeta library. Using its own MiXCR run on the PCR reads, TCRdb lists one record per CDR3 protein. The table records 200,000 to 250,000 distinct CDR3 sequences, about 11% of them present only once. The specimen comprised PBMCs from the stem cell graft donor, sampled from the stem cell graft. These TCRs come from a human donor who donated a stem cell graft to a child with acute lymphoblastic leukemia.

This clonotype occurred many times. The rearrangement uses TRBV10-3 and TRBJ2-1; 7 bases are shared with TRBD2. V trimming: 4 bases; J trimming: 4 bases; junction bases outside the gene matches: 10. Per germline, CDR1 ENHRY and CDR2 SYGVKD. The CDR3 sequence is 16 residues long. The chain's CDR3 is CAISGEGSRRYNEQFF. For the CDR3, the DNA is TGTGCCATCAGTGGGGAGGGCTCACGAAGATACAATGAGCAGTTCTTC.

This clonotype was observed at least ten times. The J gene is TRBJ1-1, the V gene TRBV7-6, with a possible D match to TRBD1 (5 bases). Trimming left V 6 bases short and J 3 bases short, with 14 bases between. Germline V gene data show CDR1 as SGHVS and CDR2 as FNYEAQ. This CDR3 is built from 14 residues. This CDR3 reads CASSPGGDYTEAFF. CDR3 DNA: TGTGCCAGCAGTCCCGGGGGGGATTACACTGAAGCTTTCTTT.

This clonotype occurred many times. The genes are TRBV4-3 and TRBJ2-7; a possible D gene is TRBD2 (6 bases). Germline CDR1 LGHNA, CDR2 YSLEER. Trimming shortened V by 3 bases and J by 7 bases, and 7 bases separated the two germline ends. The length of the CDR3 is 11 residues. CDR3 in amino acids: CASSQGREQYF. For the CDR3, the DNA is TGCGCCAGCAGCCAGGGGAGGGAGCAGTACTTC.

This clonotype has a count of ten or more. V usage is TRBV29-1 and J usage is TRBJ1-2; D unresolved. The V end lost 6 bases, the J end lost 3 bases, and 11 bases lay between the germline ends. CDR1 and CDR2 from the germline V gene are SQVTM and ANQGSEA. This CDR3 region has 12 residues. In nucleotides, the CDR3 is TGCAGCGTGGCCAGGACTGACTATGGCTACACCTTC. Its protein is CSVARTDYGYTF.

As regards this clonotype: A read error is possible here, since a much larger clone lies one base away. The gene calls are TRBV5-6 and TRBJ2-6; 9 positions agree with TRBD1. The length of the CDR3 is 16 residues. Germline V gene data show CDR1 as SGHDT and CDR2 as YYEEEE. As DNA, the CDR3 is TGTGCCAGCAGCGCGATTACAGGGGGCGCGACCAACGGCCTGACTTTC. Translation gives CASSAITGGATNGLTF.

This clonotype was recorded at least ten times. J is TRBJ2-5 and V is TRBV5-1, with D possibly being TRBD1 (6 bases). V was pared by 0 bases and J by 4 bases, with 13 bases between. Germline CDR1 is SGHRS and CDR2 is YFSETQ. This CDR3 region has 15 residues. The CDR3: CASSLGKQGGETQYF. The CDR3 DNA sequence: TGCGCCAGCAGCTTGGGGAAACAGGGTGGAGAGACCCAGTACTTC.

For this clonotype: A much larger clone differs from this one at a single base, so this may be a read error. J is TRBJ2-5 and V is TRBV29-1; unclear D gene. The V gene's germline CDR1 is SQVTM and CDR2 ANQGSEA. V was trimmed by 7 bases and J by 7 bases, leaving 22 bases between them. The CDR3 runs to 14 residues. The CDR3 spells CSGVPPGPGLTQYF. CDR3 nucleotide sequence: TGCAGCGGTGTTCCGCCCGGGCCAGGTTTGACCCAGTACTTC.

This clonotype was counted many times. The chain has TRBV10-3 and TRBJ2-5; D tentatively reads TRBD1 or TRBD2 (5 bases each). Trimming stripped 10 bases from V and 4 bases from J, with 16 bases between. This CDR3 contains 13 residues. Germline assignment: CDR1 ENHRY and CDR2 SYGVKD. As DNA, the CDR3 is TGTGCCACCTCCGAGAGAGGGACAGAGACCCAGTACTTC. Its protein product is CATSERGTETQYF.

This clonotype occurred a few times. The gene calls are TRBV4-2 and TRBJ1-1; D gene unclear. Germline CDR1 is LGHNA and CDR2 is YNFKEQ. V was trimmed by 1 base and J by 7 bases, leaving 13 bases between them. This CDR3 is built from 14 residues. The CDR3, as DNA: TGTGCCAGCAGCCAAGGGCAGGAGGGATATGAAGCTTTCTTT. Encoded protein: CASSQGQEGYEAFF.

This rearrangement joins TRBV30 to TRBJ1-1, with a possible D match to TRBD1 (6 bases). CDR3 length: 16 amino acids. Germline values: CDR1 GTSNPN, CDR2 SVGIG (reference sequence). V lost 3 bases and J lost 0, with 17 bases in between. The CDR3 DNA follows: TGTGCCTGGAGCGACCTCCGGGACAACCTGAACACTGAAGCTTTCTTT. Translating it yields CAWSDLRDNLNTEAFF.

This clonotype occurred many times. This chain joins TRBV5-1 and TRBJ2-2, with 9 positions matching TRBD1. Germline values: CDR1 SGHRS, CDR2 YFSETQ. The V and J ends lost 4 bases and 5 bases, in that order; junction bases with no gene match: 6. CDR3 size: 15 residues. Here the CDR3 reads CASSVGTGLTGELFF. The CDR3 DNA sequence: TGCGCCAGCAGCGTCGGGACAGGGCTGACCGGGGAGCTGTTTTTT.

This clonotype has at least ten counts. This chain links TRBV5-1 with TRBJ2-5; no definite D call. This CDR3 contains 15 residues. Germline V lookup: CDR1 SGHRS, CDR2 YFSETQ. The V gene lost 6 bases and the J gene lost 1 base, with 16 bases spanning the gap. The CDR3 protein is CASTIRPELQETQYF. The CDR3 bases are TGCGCCAGCACCATAAGGCCCGAACTCCAAGAGACCCAGTACTTC.

Many counts were recorded for this clonotype. V and J are TRBV6-1 and TRBJ2-5; the D gene is possibly TRBD1 (6 bases). V was clipped by 4 bases and J by 4 bases, with 13 bases between them. Germline V CDR1 and CDR2: MNHNS, SASEGT. The CDR3 contains 14 residues. The CDR3 sequence: CASSGQGMGETQYF. The CDR3 DNA is TGTGCCAGCAGTGGGCAGGGGATGGGAGAGACCCAGTACTTC.

There are many counts of this clonotype. The gene calls are TRBV3-1 and TRBJ1-5; TRBD1 matches 8 bases. Germline trimming cut 4 bases from V and 4 bases from J; bases unmatched to any gene: 18. Germline CDR1 reads LGHDT; CDR2 reads YNNKEL (reference sequence). The CDR3 totals 19 residues. The CDR3 region has the DNA TGTGCCAGCAGCCCGGCAGGGGGCCGCCGAGGGGGACGAAATCAGCCCCAGCATTTT. It encodes CASSPAGGRRGGRNQPQHF.

This clonotype was seen at least ten times. The genes are TRBV3-1 and TRBJ2-1; TRBD2 matches 8 bases. The CDR3 covers 16 residues. The ends lost 4 bases at V and 4 bases at J; junction bases unmatched: 9. Germline CDR1 is LGHDT and CDR2 is YNNKEL (reference sequence). CDR3 DNA sequence: TGTGCCAGCAGCCCTACTAGCGGCCCGACTTACAATGAGCAGTTCTTC. This sequence encodes CASSPTSGPTYNEQFF.

Many counts were recorded for this clonotype. The CDR3 coding sequence is TGCAGCGTTTCCTGGCGCCTGAGCTCCTACAATGAGCAGTTCTTC. This gives the protein CSVSWRLSSYNEQFF. The chain is built from TRBV29-1 and TRBJ2-1; D remains ambiguous. V gave up 5 bases and J gave up 0 bases, with 14 bases separating them. Germline assignment: CDR1 SQVTM and CDR2 ANQGSEA. The CDR3 covers 15 residues.

Here the CDR3 reads CSVEVSRRGIEQYF. The CDR3, as DNA: TGCAGCGTTGAAGTCTCCCGGAGAGGGATCGAGCAGTACTTC. This chain joins TRBV29-1 and TRBJ2-7; tentatively, D is TRBD2 (5 bases). Germline CDR1 SQVTM, CDR2 ANQGSEA. The CDR3 runs 14 residues. Deletions cut 1 base from V and 6 bases from J, with 16 bases between.

This clonotype came up many times. The rearrangement joins TRBV27 to TRBJ2-3; D tentatively fits TRBD1 or TRBD2 (5 bases each). Germline CDR1 MNHEY, CDR2 SMNVEV (reference sequence). The CDR3 spans 14 residues. Trimming shortened V by 6 bases and J by 2 bases, and 12 bases separated the two germline ends. CDR3 DNA sequence: TGTGCCAGCAGCTACGGGACCTACACAGATACGCAGTATTTT. It translates to CASSYGTYTDTQYF.

This clonotype was counted a few times. This chain uses TRBV29-1 with TRBJ1-1; D call uncertain. Germline V CDR1 and CDR2: SQVTM, ANQGSEA. The V and J ends lost 6 bases and 7 bases respectively, with 15 bases between them. This CDR3 spans 12 amino acids. In DNA form, the CDR3 reads TGCAGCGTGTGCGAGAACTACTTTGAAGCTTTCTTT. Protein product: CSVCENYFEAFF.

This clonotype has more than one count but fewer than ten. CDR3 bases: TGTGCCAGCAGTTACTCTGTGGCTAGCGGGAGAGGCGAGCAGTACTTC. Translating it yields CASSYSVASGRGEQYF. The chain recombines TRBV6-2 or TRBV6-3 with TRBJ2-7; TRBD2 matches 10 bases. After removal of 0 bases from V and 6 bases from J, the junction contained 8 bases not matched to a gene. Germline lookup yields CDR1 MNHEY and CDR2 SVGEGT. The CDR3 runs 16 residues.

The J gene is TRBJ1-1, the V gene TRBV5-6; D is possibly TRBD1 (5 bases). The V end was cut by 4 bases, the J end by 6 bases, with 10 bases between. This CDR3 comprises 12 residues. The V gene's germline CDR1 is SGHDT and CDR2 YYEEEE. Here the CDR3 DNA reads TGTGCCAGCAGCGATGGGACCGCTGAAGCTTTCTTT. It codes for CASSDGTAEAFF.